Sequencing of this T cell receptor beta chain was carried out in a study of T cell repertoires in cytomegalovirus infection. Looking at the study overall: Peptides in the study included HLA-C-restricted and HLA-B-restricted CMV epitopes. The public TCR beta signatures pointed to both CMV infection and matching HLA type.

This clonotype was picked up many times. Antigen: not known. Deletions cut 0 bases from V and 4 bases from J, with 12 bases between. The CDR3 has 15 amino acids. Germline V gene data show CDR1 as SGHVS and CDR2 as FNYEAQ. Broader study findings: CMV carriers having the relevant HLA were flagged by cumulative public TCR beta family frequency. Across the ex vivo response, the dominant clonotypes were HLA-C-restricted CMV-specific TCR beta clonotypes.

MiXCR, applied by TCRdb to the reads, yields one record per CDR3 protein. This sample yields 800,000 to 950,000 distinct CDR3 sequences, of which roughly 33% are seen a single time; around 12% belongs to the top ten. The chain joins TRBV7-6 to TRBJ1-2; weak D call: TRBD1 (5 bases). This TCR derives from a human donor in good health (CMV status not recorded). Some clones in this sample may be carry-over from other donors' samples. The sequenced sample was cultured CD8+ T cells from PBMCs, obtained from culture after CMV antigen stimulation. The CDR3 bases are TGTGCCAGCAGCTTAGCGTCCGGGACCGGCTATGGCTACACCTTC. The encoded protein is CASSLASGTGYGYTF.